This TCR beta chain was sequenced during a study of blood T cells in healthy people across ages. Combining a sample-barcoded 5' primer with a J-beta primer mix, a second PCR ran for roughly 7 to 12 cycles. TCRdb re-analysed the 5' RACE reads in MiXCR, keeping a single row per CDR3 protein. The table shows about 1,500,000 distinct CDR3 sequences, with approximately 30% occurring only once. Points from the study as a whole: Donors of long life had a larger count of naive CD4+ cells and greater diversity than aged donors.

The CDR3 runs 14 residues. In the case of this clonotype: The antigen remains undetermined.

The receptor was derived from a woman in her 30s in good health. The chain carries TRBV12-3 or TRBV12-4 and TRBJ2-1, with D perhaps TRBD2 (5 bases). With the DNA end fitting TRBJ2-7 better, the J assignment may be wrong. Sequenced sample: blood. CDR3 bases: TGTGCCAGCAGGACGCTACTAGGGTACAATGAGCAGTACTTC. It specifies CASRTLLGYNEQYF.